Listed here are 26 T cell receptor beta chains from one sample, sequenced in a study of shared clonotypes between healthy human individuals. Generated by immunoSEQ multiplex PCR, the TCRdb table keeps only in-frame clones and is missing some. The sample lists 2 million to 2.5 million clones, roughly 93% occurring once. Specimen: naive CD4+ T cells from PBMCs. The subset denotes: CD45RA+ positively selected. The receptors were gathered from a man younger than 35 in good health. Some clones in this sample may be carry-over from other donors' samples.

The chain links TRBV28 to TRBJ1-1; no reliable D call. The CDR3 extends over 13 amino acids. Trimming shortened V by 7 bases and J by 4 bases, and 13 bases separated the two germline ends. The germline CDR1 and CDR2 sequences are MDHEN and SYDVKM. Written as DNA, the CDR3 is TGTGCCAGCAAGGATGAGGTTAGCACTGAAGCTTTCTTT. This codes for CASKDEVSTEAFF.

CDR3 nucleotides: TGCGCCAGCAGCCAACGAACACACAGGGGGCTGAACACCGGGGAGCTGTTTTTT. Protein product: CASSQRTHRGLNTGELFF. The rearrangement joins TRBV4-1 to TRBJ2-2; TRBD1 agrees at 9 bases. Germline V gene sequence: CDR1 MGHRA, CDR2 YSYEKL. V gave up 2 bases and J gave up 1 base; unmatched junction bases: 8. The CDR3 contains 18 residues.

This chain uses TRBV10-3 with TRBJ2-1, with 7 bases lining up with TRBD1. The trim removed 0 bases at V and 4 bases at J, leaving 9 bases unmatched. The CDR3 is made up of 17 amino acids. CDR1 ENHRY and CDR2 SYGVKD come from the germline V gene. The DNA for the CDR3 is TGTGCCATCAGTGAGTCAACAGGGGTGGGTCAATACAATGAGCAGTTCTTC. Translated: CAISESTGVGQYNEQFF.

The chain links TRBV4-3 to TRBJ2-5, with D unclear. The end of the DNA is better explained by TRBJ2-7, so the J call may be wrong. Germline V gives CDR1 LGHNA, CDR2 YSLEER. The CDR3 is 15 amino acids. CDR3 nucleotide sequence: TGCGCCAGCAGCCAAGACCTCCAAAGTTACTACGAGCAGTACTTC. This codes for CASSQDLQSYYEQYF.

This chain joins TRBV6-5 and TRBJ1-4; maybe TRBD1 (5 bases). This CDR3 region has 13 residues. The V end lost 2 bases, the J end lost 4 bases, and 5 bases lay between the germline ends. Germline CDR1 is MNHEY and CDR2 is SVGAGI. CDR3 nucleotides: TGTGCCAGCAGTTACAGGGGTAATGAAAAACTGTTTTTT. Its translation: CASSYRGNEKLFF.

The V gene is TRBV27, the J gene TRBJ1-2; 7 nucleotides line up with TRBD1. CDR1 MNHEY and CDR2 SMNVEV come from the germline V gene (reference sequence). V lost 0 bases and J lost 3; bases outside the gene matches: 16. The CDR3 length is 19 residues. The CDR3 region has the DNA TGTGCCAGCAGTTTATCGACACAACCGGGACAGCTCCGGGACTATGGCTACACCTTC. This gives the protein CASSLSTQPGQLRDYGYTF.

The CDR3 here is CASSFRDRNEKLFF. CDR3 DNA: TGTGCCAGCAGCTTCAGGGACCGTAATGAAAAACTGTTTTTT. The chain combines TRBV7-6 with TRBJ1-4, with D tentatively TRBD1 (5 bases). The CDR3 spans 14 residues. Germline CDR1 reads SGHVS; CDR2 reads FNYEAQ. Trimming stripped 3 bases from V and 4 bases from J, with 9 bases between.

This clone was picked up one time. The J gene is TRBJ2-1, the V gene TRBV14; no clear D gene. The V end lost 7 bases, the J end lost 0 bases, and 4 bases lay between the germline ends. The CDR3 is 12 amino acids. Germline CDR1 and CDR2: SGHDN and FVKESK. The CDR3 here is CASTDSYNEQFF. DNA for the CDR3: TGTGCCAGCACCGACTCCTACAATGAGCAGTTCTTC.

The sample holds one count of this clone. The chain uses TRBV6-1 and TRBJ2-1; TRBD2 aligns across 14 bases. Germline V gene data show CDR1 as MNHNS and CDR2 as SASEGT. This CDR3 comprises 16 residues. V shed 4 bases and J 9 bases; nucleotides not matched to a gene: 8. CDR3 coding DNA: TGTGCCAGCAGTGCCCGGACTAGCGGGAGGCCAGGTGAGCAGTTCTTC. Translation gives CASSARTSGRPGEQFF.

The rearrangement uses TRBV7-3 and TRBJ1-1; 7 bases are a match to TRBD1. The CDR3 has 13 residues. With 4 bases clipped from V and 3 bases from J, the junction kept 2 bases outside the gene matches. CDR1 is SGHTA and CDR2 is FQGTGA in the germline V gene. CDR3 region: CASSWDSHTEAFF. CDR3 in DNA: TGTGCCAGCAGCTGGGACAGCCACACTGAAGCTTTCTTT.

The rearrangement uses TRBV30 and TRBJ1-2, with TRBD1 identical over 8 bases. From germline, CDR1 is GTSNPN and CDR2 SVGIG (reference sequence). The junction had 3 bases not matched to a gene; V was cut back by 2 bases and J by 4 bases. This CDR3 is 13 amino acids long. The CDR3 DNA reads TGTGCCTGGAGTAGGACAGGGCGCTATGGCTACACCTTC. It specifies CAWSRTGRYGYTF.

The rearrangement joins TRBV19 to TRBJ2-2; D gene uncertain. V dropped 3 bases and J dropped 5 bases, with 13 bases sitting between them. Germline values: CDR1 LNHDA, CDR2 SQIVND (reference sequence). This CDR3 has 15 amino acids. CDR3 nucleotides: TGTGCCAGTAGTATTGGGGAAGCGCCAACCGGGGAGCTGTTTTTT. It is translated as CASSIGEAPTGELFF.

This rearrangement joins TRBV6-6 to TRBJ1-5; tentative D call: TRBD1 (5 bases). Germline V CDR1 and CDR2: MNHNY, SVGAGI (reference sequence). The V gene lost 2 bases and the J gene lost 1 base, with 9 bases spanning the gap. The CDR3 length is 15 residues. CDR3 sequence (DNA): TGTGCCAGCAGTTACCCGGGGGAGAGCAATCAGCCCCAGCATTTT. Its translation is CASSYPGESNQPQHF.

The chain carries TRBV11-3 and TRBJ1-1; 10 bases map to TRBD1. The V gene end was trimmed by 6 bases and the J gene end by 5 bases; junction bases not matched to a gene: 6. The CDR3 length is 14 residues. CDR1 and CDR2 (germline): SGHNT, YENEEA. As DNA, the CDR3 is TGTGCCAGCAGTCGGGACAGGGGAACAACTGAAGCTTTCTTT. Translating gives CASSRDRGTTEAFF.

This clone is a singleton in its sample. The chain couples TRBV10-3 to TRBJ2-1; D might be TRBD1 (6 bases). CDR1 and CDR2 (germline): ENHRY, SYGVKD. The CDR3 loop spans 16 amino acids. Trimming cost V 3 bases and J 0 bases, with 12 bases left between them. This CDR3 reads CAISDRTASSYNEQFF. The CDR3 nucleotides read TGTGCCATCAGTGACCGGACAGCCAGCTCCTACAATGAGCAGTTCTTC.

With respect to this clone: Other DNA sequences in this sample translate to the same CDR3. The chain couples TRBV28 to TRBJ2-7; weak D call: TRBD1 (6 bases). The germline V gene has CDR1 MDHEN and CDR2 SYDVKM. The CDR3 totals 13 residues. The ends were cut back, 5 bases at V and 2 bases at J, with 10 bases in the middle. Here the CDR3 DNA reads TGTGCCAGCAGTCCGACAGGAACCTACGAGCAGTACTTC. Its translation: CASSPTGTYEQYF.

The gene calls are TRBV7-2 and TRBJ1-4; D unresolved. The CDR3 runs 14 residues. V was cut by 2 bases and J by 8 bases, with 12 bases left in between. CDR1 is SGHTA, CDR2 FQGNSA, per germline. CDR3 in amino acids: CASSLPRPEEKLFF. Here the CDR3 DNA reads TGTGCCAGCAGCTTACCCCGGCCTGAAGAAAAACTGTTTTTT.

This chain links TRBV11-2 with TRBJ2-5; D unclear. The CDR3 has 15 amino acids. Trimming left V 5 bases short and J 2 bases short, with 15 bases between. Germline CDR1 is SGHAT and CDR2 is FQNNGV. In DNA form, the CDR3 reads TGTGCCAGCAGCCCGATACGGCGGTCGCAAGAGACCCAGTACTTC. Its protein product is CASSPIRRSQETQYF.

The gene calls are TRBV7-2 and TRBJ2-5; D is uncertain. There are 14 residues in the CDR3. V lost 2 bases and J lost 4, with 11 bases in between. Germline-derived CDR1 and CDR2 are SGHTA and FQGNSA. CDR3 sequence (DNA): TGTGCCAGCAGCTTACGGCCAGGTCCAGAGACCCAGTACTTC. Translating gives CASSLRPGPETQYF.

This sequence joins TRBV4-1 and TRBJ1-2, with a tentative D call TRBD1 (6 bases). CDR3 size: 15 residues. The V gene's germline CDR1 is MGHRA and CDR2 YSYEKL. V was trimmed by 5 bases and J by 8 bases, leaving 21 bases between them. The CDR3 reads CASSSTTGWGGGYTF. The CDR3 nucleotides are TGCGCCAGCAGCTCGACGACAGGCTGGGGAGGGGGCTACACCTTC.

The rearrangement joins TRBV5-1 to TRBJ2-1; 11 bases fit TRBD2. The V and J ends lost 2 bases and 8 bases, in that order; junction bases with no gene match: 6. The V gene's germline CDR1 is SGHRS and CDR2 YFSETQ. CDR3 size: 15 residues. This chain's CDR3 is CASSFRLAGGDEQFF. CDR3 nucleotides: TGCGCCAGCAGCTTTAGGCTAGCGGGAGGCGATGAGCAGTTCTTC.

CDR3 in DNA: TGTGCCAGCAGCTTAGGAGGGACTAGCGGGACCGGGGAGCTGTTTTTT. Its protein product is CASSLGGTSGTGELFF. This chain links TRBV5-4 with TRBJ2-2, with 12 bases that match TRBD2. Germline loops: CDR1 SGHNT, CDR2 YYREEE (reference sequence). The CDR3 spans 16 residues. Trimming at V came to 2 bases and at J to 5 bases, leaving 4 bases not matched to a gene.

The chain couples TRBV4-2 to TRBJ2-3; 9 nucleotides agree with TRBD2. From germline, CDR1 is LGHNA and CDR2 YNFKEQ. The CDR3 totals 17 residues. Unmatched junction bases numbered 12, after V lost 4 bases and J lost 4 bases. The CDR3 region has the DNA TGTGCCAGCAGCCGAGCCGTACTAGCGGGTGGACCAGATACGCAGTATTTT. This gives the protein CASSRAVLAGGPDTQYF.

The V gene is TRBV6-6, the J gene TRBJ1-4, with a weak D call TRBD1 (6 bases). The CDR3 length is 14 residues. Germline V CDR1 and CDR2: MNHNY, SVGAGI (reference sequence). V was trimmed by 5 bases and J by 8 bases, leaving 15 bases between them. The CDR3: CASSPSGAWEKLFF. The DNA of the CDR3 is TGTGCCAGCAGTCCATCGGGGGCGTGGGAAAAACTGTTTTTT.

The chain combines TRBV7-2 with TRBJ2-2, with D perhaps matching TRBD1 (6 bases). V lost 0 bases and J 4 bases, leaving 15 bases between the germline ends. Germline V gene sequence: CDR1 SGHTA, CDR2 FQGNSA. This CDR3 comprises 17 residues. The CDR3 reads CASSLALFSRGTGELFF. CDR3 nucleotide sequence: TGTGCCAGCAGCTTAGCGCTTTTTTCCAGGGGCACCGGGGAGCTGTTTTTT.

The genes are TRBV28 and TRBJ2-1; 8 nucleotides agree with TRBD2. The CDR3 has 12 amino acids. J gave up 12 bases and V 10 bases, and 11 bases lay outside the gene matches. The germline gives CDR1 MDHEN, CDR2 SYDVKM. The CDR3 sequence is CATQTRLAGQFF. The CDR3 coding sequence is TGTGCCACTCAGACCAGGCTAGCGGGGCAGTTCTTC.